This T cell receptor beta chain emerged from a study of T cell changes during pregnancy in multiple sclerosis. The CDR3 has 14 amino acids. Per germline, CDR1 MNHNS and CDR2 SASEGT. V was pared by 5 bases and J by 2 bases, with 11 bases between. The sample holds one count of this clone. The data were produced by immunoSEQ multiplex PCR, yet TCRdb's version contains in-frame clones alone and is incomplete. This sample has around 130,000 clones; around 95% occur once, and the top ten carry 0.4% to 0.5%. The source was peripheral blood, collected after pregnancy. The TCR comes from a female donor with multiple sclerosis, enrolled in a pregnancy study. The chain employs TRBV6-1 and TRBJ2-3, with a possible D match to TRBD2 (6 bases). CDR3 sequence (DNA): TGTGCCAGCAGTTCTGGCGGGAACACAGATACGCAGTATTTT. This codes for CASSSGGNTDTQYF.